This T cell receptor beta chain was sequenced during a study of T cell repertoires in cytomegalovirus infection. Overall study: Based on public TCR beta signatures, there were indications of CMV infection and of a matching HLA type. Study-wide results and limits: HLA-C-restricted, CMV-specific TCR beta clonotypes were dominant ex vivo. Public TCR beta family frequency separated CMV-and-HLA carriers, including in an independent cohort.

The germline V and J ends were trimmed by 2 bases and 5 bases, with 1 base remaining between them. The CDR3 sequence is 10 residues long. Germline CDR1 reads GTSNPN; CDR2 reads SVGIG (reference sequence). For this clonotype: Its target is not known.

TCRdb re-analysed the reads in MiXCR, keeping a single row per CDR3 protein. The sample carries 43,000 or so distinct CDR3 sequences, around 21% recorded once. Sequences were derived from CD8+ T cells from cultured PBMCs, sampled from culture after CMV antigen stimulation. This clonotype was sampled from a human donor in good health (CMV status not recorded). Some clones in this sample may be carry-over from other donors' samples. V is TRBV30 and J is TRBJ2-1; D unresolved. CDR3 sequence reads: CAWSHNEQFF. CDR3 coding DNA: TGTGCCTGGAGTCACAATGAGCAGTTCTTC.